This T cell receptor (beta chain) was captured by sequencing in a study of post-analysis software for immune sequencing data. Study in general: Relapsing-remitting, secondary progressive and progressive-relapsing multiple sclerosis courses were included. Whole-study results and caveats: Strong co-clustering by F measure linked samples that shared a preparation batch. Versus controls, multiple sclerosis patients showed significantly lower diversity (normalized Chao1). Relative to controls, patients had a few TRBV segments at higher frequency, with TRBV5-6, TRBV5-1 and TRBV20-1 among these.

On this clonotype itself: No antigen is known for it.

cDNA libraries for TCR beta contained unique molecular identifiers. In TCRdb, the PCR reads were re-called with MiXCR into one record per CDR3 protein. Altogether hundreds of thousands of distinct CDR3 sequences are present, approximately 57% being singletons, with the ten largest covering roughly 4.4%. Germline CDR1 DFQATT, CDR2 SNEGSKA (reference sequence). The CDR3 has 15 residues. V was cut by 5 bases and J by 1 base, with 17 bases left in between. The TCR sequence derives from a girl under 18 with multiple sclerosis. The rearrangement uses TRBV20-1 and TRBJ2-5; maybe TRBD2 (5 bases). Material: blood. CDR3 protein: CSAPRPGSSQETQYF. In DNA, the CDR3 is TGCAGTGCTCCCCGCCCGGGGTCTAGCCAAGAGACCCAGTACTTC.